This T cell receptor beta chain was identified during a study of beta chain features in type 1 diabetes. This CDR3 has 14 residues. The junction had 5 bases not matched to a gene; V was cut back by 2 bases and J by 4 bases. CDR1 and CDR2 from the germline V gene are GTSNPN and SVGIG (reference sequence). Regarding this clone: As yet, its antigen is unknown.

As every portion of the isolated RNA was reverse transcribed, the sequencing read expressed TCRB transcripts. Using immunoSEQ multiplex PCR, the repertoire was profiled, and TCRdb retains in-frame clones only, with some absent. The top ten hold about 0.06% of the sample, which has approximately 470,000 clones, 30% seen once. Overall study findings and caveats: The question left open here concerned HLA type influencing TCRB rearrangement.

This receptor was taken from a man younger than 35 in good health. The V gene is TRBV30, the J gene TRBJ2-1; 7 bases match TRBD1. Sequencing was carried out using naive CD4+ T cells from blood. CDR3 nucleotide sequence: TGTGCCTGGAGTAGGACAGGATTATACAATGAGCAGTTCTTC. This codes for CAWSRTGLYNEQFF.